This TCR beta chain was found in a study of shared T cell receptors in the human thymus. The CDR3 extends over 14 amino acids. The germline gives CDR1 MNHEY, CDR2 SMNVEV (reference sequence). Trimming took off 5 bases at V and 4 bases at J, with 13 bases between the two ends. Data came from immunoSEQ multiplex PCR; TCRdb stores just in-frame clones and leaves some out. The repertoire holds 500,000 to 850,000 clones, with about 87% as singletons. This same sample was also part of a study on human thymus T cells.

The sequenced sample consisted of thymocytes. The chain has TRBV27 and TRBJ2-3; D call uncertain. The source is a boy less than two years old with a congenital heart defect. The CDR3 bases are TGTGCCAGCAGTCTCGTTCGGTCTGCAGATACGCAGTATTTT. As protein: CASSLVRSADTQYF.